This T cell receptor (beta chain) originates from a study of T-cell reconstitution after alpha-beta-depleted transplantation in children. A library of TCRbeta sequences, prepared with unique molecular identifiers, was generated. MiXCR, run by TCRdb on the PCR reads, gives a single entry per CDR3 protein. The sample carries about 370,000 distinct CDR3 sequences, approximately 20% recorded once. The CDR3 loop spans 13 amino acids. Trimming cost V 5 bases and J 7 bases, with 12 bases left between them. In this sample, this clonotype turned up many times. Sample: PBMCs from the stem cell graft donor, taken from the stem cell graft. The chain has TRBV12-3 or TRBV12-4 and TRBJ2-1; possibly TRBD2 for D (6 bases). This receptor was taken from a human donor who donated a stem cell graft to a child with acute myeloid leukemia. DNA of the CDR3: TGTGCCAGCAGTCCTCCGGGACTGAATGAGCAGTTCTTC. As protein: CASSPPGLNEQFF.